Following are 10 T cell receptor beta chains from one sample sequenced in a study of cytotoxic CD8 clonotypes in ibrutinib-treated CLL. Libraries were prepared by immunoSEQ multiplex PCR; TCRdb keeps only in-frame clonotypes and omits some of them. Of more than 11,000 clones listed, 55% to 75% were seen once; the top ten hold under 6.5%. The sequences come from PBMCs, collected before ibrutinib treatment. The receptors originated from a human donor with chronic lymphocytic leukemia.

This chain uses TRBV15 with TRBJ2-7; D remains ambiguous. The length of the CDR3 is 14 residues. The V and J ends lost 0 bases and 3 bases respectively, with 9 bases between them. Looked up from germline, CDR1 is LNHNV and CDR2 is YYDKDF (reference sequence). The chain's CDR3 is CATSRDWGDYEQYF. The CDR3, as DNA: TGTGCCACCAGCAGAGATTGGGGTGACTACGAGCAGTACTTC. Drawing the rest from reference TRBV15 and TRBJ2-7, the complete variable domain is DAMVIQNPRYQVTQFGKPVTLSCSQTLNHNVMYWYQQKSSQAPKLLFHYYDKDFNNEADTPDNFQSRRPNTSFCFLDIRSPGLGDTAMYLCATSRDWGDYEQYFGPGTRLTVT.

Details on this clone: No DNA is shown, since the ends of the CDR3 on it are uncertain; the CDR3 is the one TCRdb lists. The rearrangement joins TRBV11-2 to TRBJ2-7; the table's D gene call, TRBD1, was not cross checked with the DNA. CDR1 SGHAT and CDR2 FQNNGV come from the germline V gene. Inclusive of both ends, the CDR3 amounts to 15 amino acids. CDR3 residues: CASSLISGQGYEQYF.

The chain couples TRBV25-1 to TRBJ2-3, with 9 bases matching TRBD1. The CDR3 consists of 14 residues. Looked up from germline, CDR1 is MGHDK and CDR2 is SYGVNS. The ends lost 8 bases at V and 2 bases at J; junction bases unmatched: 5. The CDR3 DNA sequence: TGTGCCAGCGGGGACAGGGCCTCCACAGATACGCAGTATTTT. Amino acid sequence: CASGDRASTDTQYF.

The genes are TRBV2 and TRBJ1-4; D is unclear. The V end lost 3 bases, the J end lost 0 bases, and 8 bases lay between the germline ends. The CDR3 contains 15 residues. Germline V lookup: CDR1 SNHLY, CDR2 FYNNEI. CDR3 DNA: TGTGCCAGCAGTGATCTAGCTGCAACTAATGAAAAACTGTTTTTT. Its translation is CASSDLAATNEKLFF.

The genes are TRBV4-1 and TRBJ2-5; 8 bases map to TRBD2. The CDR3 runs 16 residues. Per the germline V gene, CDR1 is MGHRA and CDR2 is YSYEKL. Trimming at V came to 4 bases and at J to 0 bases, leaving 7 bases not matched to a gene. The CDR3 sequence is CASSLEVAGYQETQYF. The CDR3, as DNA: TGCGCCAGCAGCCTCGAGGTAGCGGGGTACCAAGAGACCCAGTACTTC.

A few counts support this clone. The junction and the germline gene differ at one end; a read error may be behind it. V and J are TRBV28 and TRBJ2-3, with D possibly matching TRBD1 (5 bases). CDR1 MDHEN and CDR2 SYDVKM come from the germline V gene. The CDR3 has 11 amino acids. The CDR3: CASRETDTQYF. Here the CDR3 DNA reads TGTGCCAGCAGAGAGACAGACACGCAGTATTTT. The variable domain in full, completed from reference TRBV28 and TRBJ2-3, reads DVKVTQSSRYLVKRTGEKVFLECVQDMDHENMFWYRQDPGLGLRLIYFSYDVKMKEKGDIPEGYSVSREKKERFSLILESASTNQTSMYLCASRETDTQYFGPGTRLTVL.

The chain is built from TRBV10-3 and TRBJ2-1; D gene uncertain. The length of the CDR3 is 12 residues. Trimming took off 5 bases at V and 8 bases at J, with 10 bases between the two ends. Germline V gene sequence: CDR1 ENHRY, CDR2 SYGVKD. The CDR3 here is CAISRVEDEQFF. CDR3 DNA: TGTGCCATCAGTCGGGTCGAAGATGAGCAGTTCTTC.

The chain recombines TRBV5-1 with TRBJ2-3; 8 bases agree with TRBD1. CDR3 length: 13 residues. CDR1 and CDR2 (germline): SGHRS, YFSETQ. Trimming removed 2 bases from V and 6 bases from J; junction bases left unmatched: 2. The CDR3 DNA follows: TGCGCCAGCAGCTTTTACAGGGGGGATACGCAGTATTTT. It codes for CASSFYRGDTQYF.

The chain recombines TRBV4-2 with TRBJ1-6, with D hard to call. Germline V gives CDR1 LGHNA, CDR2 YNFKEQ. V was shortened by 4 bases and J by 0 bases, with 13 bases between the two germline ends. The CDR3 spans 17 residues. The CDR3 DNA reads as TGTGCCAGCAGCCGGGTGGTCGGAAGCTCCTATAATTCACCCCTCCACTTT. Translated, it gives CASSRVVGSSYNSPLHF.

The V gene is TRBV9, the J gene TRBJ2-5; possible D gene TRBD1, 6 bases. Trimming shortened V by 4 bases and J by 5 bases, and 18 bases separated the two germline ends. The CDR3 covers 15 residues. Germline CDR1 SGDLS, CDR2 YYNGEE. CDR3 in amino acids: CASSPTFRGWETQYF. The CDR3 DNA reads TGTGCCAGCAGCCCAACCTTTAGGGGGTGGGAGACCCAGTACTTC.